This record looks at one T cell receptor beta chain sequence and its context. In the original workflow: Using reference gene primer amplification, nucleated cell counts were estimated. Sequenced by immunoSEQ multiplex PCR; TCRdb stores in-frame clones only, minus some. V, J and clone size reflect that table, while D and trimming were determined from the DNA. The table records around 95,000 clones, roughly 84% of them present only once. The data are from a study of blood T cell repertoires in COVID-19. At the level of the study: Some COVID-19 samples were acute and others convalescent; all came from the United States, Italy and Spain. In each case, the material was cDNA or gDNA derived from T cells, B-cell-depleted T cells, or PBMCs.

V shed 6 bases and J shed 4 bases, with 10 bases lying between them. The V gene's germline CDR1 is DFQATT and CDR2 SNEGSKA (reference sequence). The CDR3 runs 11 residues. Sequencing was performed on peripheral blood. V and J are TRBV20-1 and TRBJ2-7, with D possibly being TRBD1 (5 bases). The sequence came from a man aged 30 to 39 in a cohort sampled during active COVID-19. CDR3 bases: TGCAGTGCAGCGACAGAGTACGAGCAGTACTTC. Protein product: CSAATEYEQYF.